Following are 18 T cell receptor beta chains from one sample sequenced in a study of CD8+ T cells in alopecia areata. RNA was isolated and reverse transcribed to cDNA, the sequencing template. Data came from immunoSEQ multiplex PCR; TCRdb stores just in-frame clones and leaves some out. The sample holds approximately 160,000 clones, approximately 60% seen once. Treatment denoted: oral pan-JAK inhibitor, 5-10 mg twice daily. The specimen comprised CD4+ T cells sorted from blood, sampled at week 24, from a patient treated with tofacitinib. These TCRs come from a human donor with alopecia areata.

For the CDR3, the DNA is TGTGCCATCAGTGACCTTAGTGCGGGGGCCGAAAATGGCTACACCTTC. Protein: CAISDLSAGAENGYTF. The V gene is TRBV10-3, the J gene TRBJ1-2; possible D gene TRBD1, 6 bases. Germline CDR1 is ENHRY and CDR2 is SYGVKD. The CDR3 has 16 residues. Trimming removed 3 bases from V and 6 bases from J, with 20 bases in between.

The gene calls are TRBV5-1 and TRBJ2-7, with unresolved D. This CDR3 is 13 amino acids long. V lost 1 base to trimming and J lost 3 bases, with 8 bases between them. CDR1 SGHRS and CDR2 YFSETQ come from the germline V gene. The CDR3 DNA reads TGCGCCAGCAGCTTGTGGGCAGACTACGAGCAGTACTTC. Its protein product is CASSLWADYEQYF.

V and J are TRBV27 and TRBJ1-2; 9 bases align to TRBD1. CDR1 MNHEY and CDR2 SMNVEV come from the germline V gene (reference sequence). CDR3 length: 14 amino acids. V was pared by 4 bases and J by 5 bases, with 5 bases of the junction left unmatched. This CDR3 is CASSSQGARYGYTF. CDR3 sequence (DNA): TGTGCCAGCAGTTCACAGGGGGCTCGGTATGGCTACACCTTC.

V and J are TRBV9 and TRBJ2-7; 8 nucleotides line up with TRBD2. Per the germline V gene, CDR1 is SGDLS and CDR2 is YYNGEE. J gave up 1 base and V 0 bases, and 3 bases lay outside the gene matches. There are 15 residues in the CDR3. CDR3 DNA sequence: TGTGCCAGCAGCGTAGCGGGCGGGGGGTCCTACGAGCAGTACTTC. Translated: CASSVAGGGSYEQYF.

The chain recombines TRBV7-9 with TRBJ2-7; D is unresolved. Germline values: CDR1 SEHNR, CDR2 FQNEAQ (reference sequence). V gave up 5 bases and J gave up 0 bases, with 5 bases separating them. This CDR3 has 12 residues. The CDR3 DNA reads TGTGCCAGCAGCCGAAGCTCCTACGAGCAGTACTTC. Encoded protein: CASSRSSYEQYF.

This clone was seen more than once but under ten times. The rearrangement links TRBV7-8 to TRBJ1-6, with 8 bases matching TRBD1. J lost 3 bases, V lost 5 bases, and 9 bases had no gene match. The CDR3 extends over 17 amino acids. CDR1 is SGHVS and CDR2 is FQNEAQ in the germline V gene. CDR3 protein: CASSPPSGQGYNSPLHF. The CDR3 coding sequence is TGTGCCAGCAGCCCCCCATCAGGACAGGGCTATAATTCACCCCTCCACTTT.

V and J are TRBV7-8 and TRBJ1-1; D gene uncertain. Trimming left V 1 base short and J 1 base short, with 7 bases between. Germline CDR1 reads SGHVS; CDR2 reads FQNEAQ. This CDR3 has 14 amino acids. CDR3 coding DNA: TGTGCCAGCAGCTTAGTTGGCAGGAACACTGAAGCTTTCTTT. Protein: CASSLVGRNTEAFF.

The chain uses TRBV27 and TRBJ1-2; 7 nucleotides align to TRBD1. CDR1 MNHEY and CDR2 SMNVEV come from the germline V gene (reference sequence). The CDR3 is made up of 14 amino acids. V shed 5 bases, J shed 8 bases, and the junction held 11 bases outside the gene matches. This CDR3 reads CASSPNSDRNGYTF. In DNA, the CDR3 is TGTGCCAGCAGTCCGAACTCGGACAGGAACGGCTACACCTTC.

The rearrangement links TRBV5-1 to TRBJ1-1; 7 bases are shared with TRBD1. V trimming: 4 bases; J trimming: 1 base; junction bases outside the gene matches: 4. Germline V gene sequence: CDR1 SGHRS, CDR2 YFSETQ. The length of the CDR3 is 14 residues. The chain's CDR3 is CASSRQGENTEAFF. CDR3 sequence (DNA): TGCGCCAGCAGCAGGCAGGGGGAGAACACTGAAGCTTTCTTT.

This chain joins TRBV10-3 and TRBJ1-1; D is undetermined. V lost 3 bases and J 7 bases, leaving 6 bases between the germline ends. CDR1 and CDR2 (germline): ENHRY, SYGVKD. The CDR3 spans 11 residues. This CDR3 is CAISEGIEAFF. The DNA for the CDR3 is TGTGCCATCAGTGAAGGGATTGAAGCTTTCTTT.

The chain joins TRBV7-2 to TRBJ2-5; either TRBD1 or TRBD2 may supply D (5 bases each). The CDR3 sequence is 12 residues long. With 1 base removed from V and 9 bases from J, the gap between germline ends came to 9 bases. The germline V gene has CDR1 SGHTA and CDR2 FQGNSA. CDR3 protein: CASSLDGGSQYF. CDR3 DNA: TGTGCCAGCAGCTTAGATGGGGGATCCCAGTACTTC. Looking up the rest from reference TRBV7-2 and TRBJ2-5 gives the full variable domain: GAGVSQSPSNKVTEKGKDVELRCDPISGHTALYWYRQSLGQGLEFLIYFQGNSAPDKSGLPSDRFSAERTGGSVSTLTIQRTQQEDSAVYLCASSLDGGSQYFGPGTRLLVL.

The chain carries TRBV30 and TRBJ2-7; no firm D call. The CDR3 has 16 amino acids. Germline V gene lookup returns CDR1 GTSNPN and CDR2 SVGIG (reference sequence). The ends were cut back, 3 bases at V and 0 bases at J, with 18 bases in the middle. The CDR3, as DNA: TGTGCCTGGAGCAACCCTGAGGCGGCGAGCTCCTACGAGCAGTACTTC. It translates to CAWSNPEAASSYEQYF.

The V call is TRBV30, the J call TRBJ1-4, with D unresolved. The germline CDR1 and CDR2 sequences are GTSNPN and SVGIG (reference sequence). The CDR3 runs to 11 residues. Trimming took off 0 bases at V and 8 bases at J, with 4 bases between the two ends. In DNA, the CDR3 is TGTGCCTGGAGTGTAAGAGAAAAACTGTTTTTT. Amino acid sequence: CAWSVREKLFF.

The V call is TRBV7-9, the J call TRBJ2-3; 7 positions match TRBD1. V lost 5 bases to trimming and J lost 2 bases; unmatched junction nucleotides: 7. The germline V gene encodes CDR1 SEHNR and CDR2 FQNEAQ (reference sequence). The CDR3 covers 15 residues. The CDR3 region has the DNA TGTGCCAGCAGCCAGACAGGGACACCCACAGATACGCAGTATTTT. Protein: CASSQTGTPTDTQYF.

The chain is built from TRBV7-9 and TRBJ1-4, with 8 bases lining up with TRBD1. The CDR3 is 14 residues long. Germline trimming cut 2 bases from V and 5 bases from J; bases unmatched to any gene: 1. The germline gives CDR1 SEHNR, CDR2 FQNEAQ (reference sequence). The CDR3 sequence is CASSLTGGNEKLFF. The CDR3 DNA follows: TGTGCCAGCAGCTTAACAGGGGGAAATGAAAAACTGTTTTTT.

The chain links TRBV6-5 to TRBJ1-2; D is undetermined. V gave up 5 bases and J gave up 4 bases, with 14 bases separating them. Germline CDR1 is MNHEY and CDR2 is SVGAGI. CDR3 length: 14 amino acids. For the CDR3, the DNA is TGTGCCAGCAGTCGCTCCAGGAGCGGCTATGGCTACACCTTC. It codes for CASSRSRSGYGYTF.

This clone occurred a few times. The rearrangement joins TRBV11-2 to TRBJ1-2; a weak D match, TRBD1 (6 bases). The CDR3 consists of 15 residues. The V gene's germline CDR1 is SGHAT and CDR2 FQNNGV. Deletions cut 1 base from V and 6 bases from J, with 15 bases between. The CDR3 DNA reads TGTGCCAGCAGCTTAGCTGGTCAGGGGAAGGATGGCTACACCTTC. Translating it yields CASSLAGQGKDGYTF.

This clone was detected only once. V is TRBV7-6 and J is TRBJ2-6, with 7 bases identical to TRBD1. The junction had 4 bases not matched to a gene; V was cut back by 2 bases and J by 3 bases. The CDR3 spans 16 residues. The germline V gene encodes CDR1 SGHVS and CDR2 FNYEAQ. The CDR3, as DNA: TGTGCCAGCAGCTTACGACAGGGTGGTGGGGCCAACGTCCTGACTTTC. Encoded protein: CASSLRQGGGANVLTF.